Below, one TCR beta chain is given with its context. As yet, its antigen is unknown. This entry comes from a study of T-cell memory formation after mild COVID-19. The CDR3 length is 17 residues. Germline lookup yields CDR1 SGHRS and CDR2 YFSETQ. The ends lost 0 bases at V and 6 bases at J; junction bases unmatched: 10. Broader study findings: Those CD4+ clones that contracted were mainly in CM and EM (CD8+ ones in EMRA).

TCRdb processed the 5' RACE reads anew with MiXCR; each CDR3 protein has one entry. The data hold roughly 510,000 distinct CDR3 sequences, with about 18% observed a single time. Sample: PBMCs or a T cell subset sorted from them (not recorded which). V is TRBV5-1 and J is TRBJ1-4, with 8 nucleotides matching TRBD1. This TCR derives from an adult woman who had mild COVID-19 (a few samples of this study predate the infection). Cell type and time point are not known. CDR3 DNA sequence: TGCGCCAGCAGCTTGGAACCCAGGGGGCTTGGGGATGAAAAACTGTTTTTT. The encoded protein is CASSLEPRGLGDEKLFF.